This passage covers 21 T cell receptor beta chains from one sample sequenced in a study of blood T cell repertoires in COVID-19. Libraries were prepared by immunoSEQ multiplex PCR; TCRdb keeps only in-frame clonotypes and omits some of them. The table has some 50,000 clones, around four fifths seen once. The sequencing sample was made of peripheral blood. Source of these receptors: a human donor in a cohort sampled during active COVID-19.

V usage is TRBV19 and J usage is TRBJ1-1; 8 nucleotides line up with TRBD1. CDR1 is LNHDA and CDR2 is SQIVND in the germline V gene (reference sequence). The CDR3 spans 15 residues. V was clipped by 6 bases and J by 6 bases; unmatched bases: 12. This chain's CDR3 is CASRTGEKGVAEAFF. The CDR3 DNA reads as TGTGCCAGTAGGACAGGGGAAAAAGGTGTGGCTGAAGCTTTCTTT.

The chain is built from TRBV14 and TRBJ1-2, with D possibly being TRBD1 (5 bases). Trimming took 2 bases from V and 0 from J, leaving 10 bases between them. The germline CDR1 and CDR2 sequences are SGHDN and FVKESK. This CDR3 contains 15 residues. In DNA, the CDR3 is TGTGCCAGCAGCCAACAGGGTTACCCTAACTATGGCTACACCTTC. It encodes CASSQQGYPNYGYTF.

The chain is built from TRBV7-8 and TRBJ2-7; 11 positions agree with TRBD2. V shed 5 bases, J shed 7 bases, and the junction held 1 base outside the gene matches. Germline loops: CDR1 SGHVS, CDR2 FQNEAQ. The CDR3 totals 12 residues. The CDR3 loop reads CASSRLAGEQYF. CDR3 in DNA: TGTGCCAGCAGCCGACTAGCGGGGGAGCAGTACTTC.

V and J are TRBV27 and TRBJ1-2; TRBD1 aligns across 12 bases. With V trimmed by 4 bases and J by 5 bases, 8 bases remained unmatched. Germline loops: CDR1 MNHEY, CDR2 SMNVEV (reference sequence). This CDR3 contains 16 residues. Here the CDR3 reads CASSSGTGGLRYGYTF. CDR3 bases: TGTGCCAGCAGTTCCGGGACAGGGGGCCTTAGGTATGGCTACACCTTC.

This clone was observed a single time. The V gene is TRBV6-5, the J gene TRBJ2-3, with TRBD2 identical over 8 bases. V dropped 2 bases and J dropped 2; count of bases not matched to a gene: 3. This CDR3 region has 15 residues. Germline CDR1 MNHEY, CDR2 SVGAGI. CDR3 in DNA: TGTGCCAGCAGTTACGACGGGGGGGACACAGATACGCAGTATTTT. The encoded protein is CASSYDGGDTDTQYF.

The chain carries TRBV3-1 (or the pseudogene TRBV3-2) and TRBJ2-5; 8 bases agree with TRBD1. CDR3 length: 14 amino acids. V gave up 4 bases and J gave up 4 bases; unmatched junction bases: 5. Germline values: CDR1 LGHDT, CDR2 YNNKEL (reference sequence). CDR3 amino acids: CASSPNRGSETQYF. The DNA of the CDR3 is TGTGCCAGCAGCCCCAACAGGGGGTCAGAGACCCAGTACTTC.

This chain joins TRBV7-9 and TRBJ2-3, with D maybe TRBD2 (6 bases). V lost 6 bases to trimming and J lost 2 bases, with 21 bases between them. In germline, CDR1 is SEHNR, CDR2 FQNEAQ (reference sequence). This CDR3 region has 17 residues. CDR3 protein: CASSSSDSGEITDTQYF. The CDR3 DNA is TGTGCCAGCAGTAGCAGCGACTCGGGAGAGATCACAGATACGCAGTATTTT.

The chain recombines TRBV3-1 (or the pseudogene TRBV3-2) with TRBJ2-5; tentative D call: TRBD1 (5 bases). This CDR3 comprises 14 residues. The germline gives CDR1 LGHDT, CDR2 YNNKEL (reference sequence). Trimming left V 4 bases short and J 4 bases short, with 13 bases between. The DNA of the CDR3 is TGTGCCAGCAGCCGAAATCAGGGTCGAGAGACCCAGTACTTC. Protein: CASSRNQGRETQYF.

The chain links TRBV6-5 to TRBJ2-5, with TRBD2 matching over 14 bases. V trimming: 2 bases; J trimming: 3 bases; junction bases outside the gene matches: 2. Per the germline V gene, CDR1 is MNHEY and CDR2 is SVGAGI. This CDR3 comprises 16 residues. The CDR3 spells CASSYGLAGGKETQYF. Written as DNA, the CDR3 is TGTGCCAGCAGTTACGGACTAGCGGGGGGTAAAGAGACCCAGTACTTC.

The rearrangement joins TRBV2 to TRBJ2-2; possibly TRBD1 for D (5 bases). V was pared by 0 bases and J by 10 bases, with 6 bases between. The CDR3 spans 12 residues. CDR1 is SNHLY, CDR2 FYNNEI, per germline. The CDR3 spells CASSEAGVELFF. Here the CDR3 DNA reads TGTGCCAGCAGTGAAGCAGGGGTGGAGCTGTTTTTT.

CDR3 bases: TGTGCCAGCAGTGAAGCGCACACGGGAGTTATAGCCAGTATCATTCAGTACTTC. This encodes CASSEAHTGVIASIIQYF. The V gene is TRBV2, the J gene TRBJ2-4, with a possible D match to TRBD2 (6 bases). From germline, CDR1 is SNHLY and CDR2 FYNNEI. The CDR3 is 18 amino acids. Deletions cut 0 bases from V and 9 bases from J, with 24 bases between.

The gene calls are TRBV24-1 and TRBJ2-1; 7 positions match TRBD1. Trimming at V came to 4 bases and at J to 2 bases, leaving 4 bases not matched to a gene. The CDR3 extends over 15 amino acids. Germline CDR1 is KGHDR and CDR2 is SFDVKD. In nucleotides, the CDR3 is TGTGCCACCAGTGACCACAGGGGTACCTACAATGAGCAGTTCTTC. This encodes CATSDHRGTYNEQFF.

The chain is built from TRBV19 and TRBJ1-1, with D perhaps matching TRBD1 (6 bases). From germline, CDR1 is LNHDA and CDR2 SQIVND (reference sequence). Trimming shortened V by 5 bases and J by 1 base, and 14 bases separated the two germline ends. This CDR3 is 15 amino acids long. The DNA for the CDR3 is TGTGCCAGTAGTCCCGACAGACAGGCGAACACTGAAGCTTTCTTT. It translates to CASSPDRQANTEAFF.

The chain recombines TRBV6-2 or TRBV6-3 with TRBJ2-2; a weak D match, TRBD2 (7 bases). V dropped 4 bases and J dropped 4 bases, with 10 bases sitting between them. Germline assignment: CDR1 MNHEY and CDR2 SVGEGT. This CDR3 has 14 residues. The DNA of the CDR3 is TGTGCCAGCAGTTGGGGGGGGCCCACCGGGGAGCTGTTTTTT. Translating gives CASSWGGPTGELFF.

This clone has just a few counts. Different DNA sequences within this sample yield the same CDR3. CDR3 nucleotides: TGTGCCAGTAGTCCGGGGGGTAGATACGAGCAGTACTTC. Translating gives CASSPGGRYEQYF. V is TRBV19 and J is TRBJ2-7; the match to TRBD2 covers 7 bases. The ends lost 5 bases at V and 4 bases at J; junction bases unmatched: 5. The CDR3 length is 13 residues. The germline gives CDR1 LNHDA, CDR2 SQIVND (reference sequence).

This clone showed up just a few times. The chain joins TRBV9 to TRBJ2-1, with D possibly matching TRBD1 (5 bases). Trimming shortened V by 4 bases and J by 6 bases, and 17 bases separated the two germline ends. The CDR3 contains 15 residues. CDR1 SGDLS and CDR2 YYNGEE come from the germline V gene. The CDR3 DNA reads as TGTGCCAGCAGCAGGTCAGGGATTTCTTCCAATGAGCAGTTCTTC. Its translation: CASSRSGISSNEQFF.

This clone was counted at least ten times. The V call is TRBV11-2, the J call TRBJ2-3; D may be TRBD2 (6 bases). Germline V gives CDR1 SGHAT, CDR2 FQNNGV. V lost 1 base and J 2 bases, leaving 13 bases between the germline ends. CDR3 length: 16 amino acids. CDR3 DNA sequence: TGTGCCAGCAGCTTAGGTCGGCGGGAAACCACAGATACGCAGTATTTT. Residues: CASSLGRRETTDTQYF.

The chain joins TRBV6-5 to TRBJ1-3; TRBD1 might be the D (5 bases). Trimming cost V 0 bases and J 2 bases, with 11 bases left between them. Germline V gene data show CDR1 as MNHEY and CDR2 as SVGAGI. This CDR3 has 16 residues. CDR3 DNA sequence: TGTGCCAGCAGTTACTCGGGGGGGATCACTGGAAACACCATATATTTT. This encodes CASSYSGGITGNTIYF.

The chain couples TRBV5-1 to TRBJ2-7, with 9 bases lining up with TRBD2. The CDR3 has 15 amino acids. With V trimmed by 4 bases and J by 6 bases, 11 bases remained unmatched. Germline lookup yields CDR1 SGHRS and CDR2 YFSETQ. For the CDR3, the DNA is TGCGCCAGCAGCCCGGGAGGCGGGAGGGCCGGCGAGCAGTACTTC. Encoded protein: CASSPGGGRAGEQYF.

The CDR3 protein is CASSPWTSGGQADTQYF. The CDR3 nucleotides read TGTGCCAGCAGCCCATGGACTAGCGGGGGTCAGGCAGATACGCAGTATTTT. The gene calls are TRBV7-9 and TRBJ2-3; TRBD2 matches 13 bases. This CDR3 spans 17 amino acids. The germline CDR1 and CDR2 sequences are SEHNR and FQNEAQ (reference sequence). The trim removed 5 bases at V and 4 bases at J, leaving 9 bases unmatched.

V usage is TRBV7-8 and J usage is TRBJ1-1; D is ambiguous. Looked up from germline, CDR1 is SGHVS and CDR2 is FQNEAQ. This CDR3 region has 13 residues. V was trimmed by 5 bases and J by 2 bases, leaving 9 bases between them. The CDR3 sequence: CASSPGLNTEAFF. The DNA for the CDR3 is TGTGCCAGCAGCCCCGGTCTAAACACTGAAGCTTTCTTT.